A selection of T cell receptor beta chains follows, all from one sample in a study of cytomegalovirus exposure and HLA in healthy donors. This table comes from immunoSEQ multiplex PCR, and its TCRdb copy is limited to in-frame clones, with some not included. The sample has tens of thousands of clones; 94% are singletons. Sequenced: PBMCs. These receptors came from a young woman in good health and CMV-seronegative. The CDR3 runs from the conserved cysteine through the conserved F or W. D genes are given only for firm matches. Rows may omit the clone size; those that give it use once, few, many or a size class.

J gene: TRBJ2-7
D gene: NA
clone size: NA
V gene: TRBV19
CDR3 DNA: TGTGCCAGTAGTATTACTTCCTCCTACGAGCAGTACTTC
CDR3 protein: CASSITSSYEQYF

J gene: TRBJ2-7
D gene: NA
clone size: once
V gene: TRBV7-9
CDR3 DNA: TGTGCCAGCAGCCCCCAGGGGACCCTCTACGAGCAGTACTTC
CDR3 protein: CASSPQGTLYEQYF

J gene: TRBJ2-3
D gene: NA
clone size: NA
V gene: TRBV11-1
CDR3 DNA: TGTGCCAGCAGCTTAGGCGGAACAGATACGCAGTATTTT
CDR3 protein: CASSLGGTDTQYF

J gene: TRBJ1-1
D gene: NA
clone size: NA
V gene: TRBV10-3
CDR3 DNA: TGTGCCATCAGTGTCACCGGGACTGCCTCGGAGGGGGCTTTCTTT
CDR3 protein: CAISVTGTASEGAFF

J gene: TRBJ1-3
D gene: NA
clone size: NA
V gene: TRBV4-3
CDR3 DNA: TGCGCCAGCAGCCAAGAGCCCCAGGGTTCTGGAAACACCATATATTTT
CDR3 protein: CASSQEPQGSGNTIYF

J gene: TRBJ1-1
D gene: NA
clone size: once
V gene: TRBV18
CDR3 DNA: TGTGCCAGCTCATCGGGGGGGAACACTGAAGCTTTCTTT
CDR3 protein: CASSSGGNTEAFF

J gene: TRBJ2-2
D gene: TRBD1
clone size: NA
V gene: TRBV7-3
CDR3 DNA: TGTGCCAGCAGCTTAAACGGCCGACAGGGAGACAGGAACGGGGAGCTGTTTTTT
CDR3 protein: CASSLNGRQGDRNGELFF

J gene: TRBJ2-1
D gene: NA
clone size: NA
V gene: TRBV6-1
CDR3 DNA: TGTGCCAGCAGTCGGAGTTCCTACAATGAGCAGTTCTTC
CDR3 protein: CASSRSSYNEQFF

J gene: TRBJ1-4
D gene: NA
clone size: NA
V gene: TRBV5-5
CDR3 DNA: TGTGCCAGCAGCTTGGTCTACCTAGGGGCACTGACTAATGAAAAACTGTTTTTT
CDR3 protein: CASSLVYLGALTNEKLFF

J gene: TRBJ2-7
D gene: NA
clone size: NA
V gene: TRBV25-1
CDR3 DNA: TGTGCCAGCAGTGACAGGGCTTTGTCCTACGAGCAGTACTTC
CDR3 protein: CASSDRALSYEQYF

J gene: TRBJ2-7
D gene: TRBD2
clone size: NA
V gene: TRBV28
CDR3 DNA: TGTGCCAGCAGTTTACTTGGCGGGAGAATTCACGAGCAGTACTTC
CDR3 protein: CASSLLGGRIHEQYF

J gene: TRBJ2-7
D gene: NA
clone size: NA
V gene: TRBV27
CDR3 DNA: TGTGCCAGCAGGCCGGGTCAAGTTACTTACGAGCAGTACTTC
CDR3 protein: CASRPGQVTYEQYF